This T cell receptor (beta chain) derives from a study of blood T cell repertoires in COVID-19. Study-wide background: The origin of the acute and convalescent COVID-19 samples was the United States, Italy and Spain. Sample material is recorded as cDNA or gDNA derived from T cells, B-cell-depleted T cells, or PBMCs.

This CDR3 has 12 residues. CDR1 and CDR2 from the germline V gene are SGHAT and FQNNGV. V was shortened by 1 base and J by 5 bases, with 2 bases between the two germline ends. Methods used by the authors: Reference gene primer amplification gave estimated nucleated cell counts. The protocol was immunoSEQ multiplex PCR, while the TCRdb copy is restricted to in-frame clones and leaves out a portion. The V and J calls and the clone size are those of that table, but D and trimming were determined from the DNA. In the table there are about 260,000 clones, about 87% of which are singletons. The sequence was collected from a woman aged 40 to 55 with acute or convalescent COVID-19. This sequence joins TRBV11-2 and TRBJ1-4; D not certain. Sequenced input: peripheral blood. The CDR3 loop reads CASSLANEKLFF. CDR3 in DNA: TGTGCCAGCAGCTTAGCAAATGAAAAACTGTTTTTT.